The clone carrying this T cell receptor beta chain was counted only a few times. This entry belongs to a study of blood T cells in healthy people across ages. CDR3 length equals 13 residues. Trimming took 6 bases from V and 5 from J; bases not matched to a gene: 6. A sample-barcoded 5' primer and a J-beta primer mix were used in a second PCR of roughly 7 to 11 cycles. TCRdb re-called the 5' RACE reads through MiXCR, storing one row per CDR3 protein. The profile shows fewer than 2 million distinct CDR3 sequences, 39% of them singletons. Source material: blood. The rearrangement joins TRBV12-3 or TRBV12-4 to TRBJ2-5; 7 nucleotides agree with TRBD1. This clonotype was sampled from a human donor in good health. Written as DNA, the CDR3 is TGTGCCAGCAGAGAGACAGGGTGGGAGACCCAGTACTTC. This gives the protein CASRETGWETQYF.